Sequencing of this TCR beta chain was carried out in a study of human T cells and chemical hapten exposure. About the research overall: Sensitization used 2% DPC on approximately 2 cm by approximately 2 cm upper inner arm skin. Weekly diphenylcyclopropenone doses were given to patients' scalps across the roughly 25-week study. Study-level findings and limits: Positively correlated with patch test score were the counts of PT1 expanded TCRs.

TCRdb processed the RACE reads anew with MiXCR; each CDR3 protein has one entry. The table records roughly 100,000 distinct CDR3 sequences, 12% of them present only once. Time point described: pre-sensitization, week 0. Treatment denoted: therapeutic diphenylcyclopropenone sensitization with weekly scalp DPC. Notes on this clonotype: Its antigen is not known.

Germline V lookup: CDR1 SNHLY, CDR2 FYNNEI. Unmatched junction bases numbered 4, after V lost 5 bases and J lost 2 bases. The CDR3 covers 16 residues. Sequenced material: whole blood, taken in connection with sensitization to the hapten diphenylcyclopropenone (DPC). This chain links TRBV2 with TRBJ2-3; 13 positions match TRBD2. The source of this sequence is a woman between 50 and 59 years old with alopecia areata. Some clones in this sample may be carry-over from other donors' samples. CDR3 DNA: TGTGCCAGCAGTATCGGACTAGCGGGAGCCACAGATACGCAGTATTTT. This translates into CASSIGLAGATDTQYF.